This T cell receptor beta chain originates from a study of T-cell memory formation after mild COVID-19. V was shortened by 2 bases and J by 4 bases, with 11 bases between the two germline ends. Germline CDR1 reads SGHAT; CDR2 reads FQNNGV. This CDR3 region has 14 residues. Via MiXCR, TCRdb re-called the 5' RACE reads, giving one row per CDR3 protein. The data show over 350,000 distinct CDR3 sequences, 15% to 20% seen once. Study results and limitations: Clones shrinking from day 15 to 85 showed even CD4/CD8 mixes; later expanders tilted CD4+.

Details on this clonotype: The antigen is undetermined.

Input material: PBMCs or a T cell subset sorted from them (not recorded which). The rearrangement uses TRBV11-2 and TRBJ1-1, with D perhaps TRBD1 (5 bases). This sequence was found in a man younger than 35 who had mild COVID-19 (a few samples of this study predate the infection). Cell type and time point are not known. CDR3 DNA sequence: TGTGCCAGCAGCTTAATGCAGGGCGCCACTGAAGCTTTCTTT. As protein: CASSLMQGATEAFF.